The source of this TCR beta chain is a study of beta chain features in type 1 diabetes. About the study: Examination covered 100 million to 140 million sorted cells spanning all samples.

The isolated RNA, all of it, was reverse transcribed, so expressed TCRB transcripts were what got sequenced. Sequencing used immunoSEQ multiplex PCR; TCRdb keeps in-frame clones, though not all of them. The repertoire includes under 500,000 clones, 30% of them detected once, and 0.065% sits in the top ten. V dropped 3 bases and J dropped 7 bases, with 15 bases sitting between them. The CDR3 has 14 residues. Germline V gives CDR1 SNHLY, CDR2 FYNNEI. Study results and caveats: Short templates might get an advantage during PCR, and this would be equal in patients and controls. In all four CD4+ subsets, TCRB CDR3 length was significantly, moderately reduced in type 1 diabetes.

Details on this clone: What it binds is unknown.

V gene TRBV2 combines with J gene TRBJ2-5; D is unclear. The specimen was naive CD4+ T cells from blood. The source of this sequence is a man younger than 35 in good health. The CDR3 loop is CASSDADTVRTQYF. CDR3 DNA: TGTGCCAGCAGTGACGCGGATACAGTCAGGACCCAGTACTTC.